This is a list of T cell receptor beta chains from one sample in a study of blood T cell repertoires in COVID-19. Assay used: immunoSEQ multiplex PCR; TCRdb lists only in-frame clones, some missing. The sample lists 150,000 to 200,000 clones, 75% to 90% occurring once. Material for sequencing was PBMCs or T cells enriched from blood (not recorded which). The origin of the receptors is a woman aged 55 to 70 who had recovered from COVID-19. Both conserved end residues are part of each CDR3. A D gene is named only where the DNA matches it firmly. Expanded clones are given a class, and other clones once, few, many or no size at all.

>TRBV5-6|.|.|TRBJ2-7
TGTGCCAGCAGCTTCCGGGACTTGAGCTCCTACGAGCAGTACTTC
CASSFRDLSSYEQYF
>TRBV5-6|.|.|TRBJ2-7
TGTGCCAGCAGCATGAGGGGCGGGACAGTTTCCTACGAGCAGTACTTC
CASSMRGGTVSYEQYF
>TRBV3-1/TRBV3-2|.|.|TRBJ1-6
TGTGCCAGCAGCCCTTTTGGAGGGAGCTCCTATAATTCACCCCTCCACTTT
CASSPFGGSSYNSPLHF
>TRBV5-4|.|.|TRBJ2-3
TGTGCCAGCAGCTTGACTGGTTCAATCGGTACGCAGTATTTT
CASSLTGSIGTQYF
>TRBV6-1|TRBD1|.|TRBJ2-3
TGTGCCAGCAGTGACAGGGGGAGCACAGATACGCAGTATTTT
CASSDRGSTDTQYF
>TRBV11-2|.|.|TRBJ2-7
TGTGCCAGCAGCCCCGGACTCGAGTACGAGCAGTACTTC
CASSPGLEYEQYF
>TRBV19|TRBD1|.|TRBJ2-7
TGTGCCAGTAGTATAAGGGGACAGGGCTACGAGCAGTACTTC
CASSIRGQGYEQYF
>TRBV12-3/TRBV12-4|.|.|TRBJ2-7
TGTGCCAGCAGCGGAGGTTTATCCTACGAGCAGTACTTC
CASSGGLSYEQYF
>TRBV24-1|.|few|TRBJ1-4
TGTGCCACCAGTGAAGCAGGGGCTAATGAAAAACTGTTTTTT
CATSEAGANEKLFF
>TRBV27|TRBD2|.|TRBJ2-5
TGTGCCAGCAGATTATCCCCCAGCGGGGGCGAACAAGAGACCCAGTACTTC
CASRLSPSGGEQETQYF
>TRBV3-1/TRBV3-2|TRBD1|.|TRBJ2-7
TGTGCCAGCAGCCAAGGGCCAACAGGGGGCGAGCAGTACTTC
CASSQGPTGGEQYF
>TRBV5-4|TRBD1|.|TRBJ1-1
TGTGCCAGCAGCTTACAGGGGGCGCCGAACACTGAAGCTTTCTTT
CASSLQGAPNTEAFF
>TRBV7-6|.|.|TRBJ1-5
TGTGCCAGCAGCTTAGCTGGGGGGGGTTTTAGGAGCAATCAGCCCCAGCATTTT
CASSLAGGGFRSNQPQHF
>TRBV7-3|.|few|TRBJ1-5
TGTGCCAGCAGCGCGGGGGTGGGGGCGGGCAATCAGCCCCAGCATTTT
CASSAGVGAGNQPQHF
>TRBV29-1|TRBD2|.|TRBJ2-1
TGCAGCGCGCGGGTCAGCGGGAGTGCTCTGAATGAGCAGTTCTTC
CSARVSGSALNEQFF
>TRBV9|.|.|TRBJ1-3
TGTGCCAGCAGCGTCGGGACTAACTCTGGAAACACCATATATTTT
CASSVGTNSGNTIYF
>TRBV5-1|TRBD1|.|TRBJ1-5
TGCGCCAGCAGCTTGGCCGGGGGACAGAATCAGCCCCAGCATTTT
CASSLAGGQNQPQHF
>TRBV28|.|few|TRBJ2-2
TGTGCCAGCGGCCGGAGACCAACCGGGGAGCTGTTTTTT
CASGRRPTGELFF
>TRBV28|.|.|TRBJ2-1
TGTGCCAGCAGTTTCTCAGGGATTTTTGAGACGGGTGGGAATGAGCAGTTCTTC
CASSFSGIFETGGNEQFF
>TRBV2|TRBD1|.|TRBJ1-4
TGTGCCAGCAGTTTGACAGGGGTCCTAAATGAAAAACTGTTTTTT
CASSLTGVLNEKLFF
>TRBV7-8|.|.|TRBJ2-5
TGTGCCAGCAGCCCTTCGTGGACAACGGAGACCCAGTACTTC
CASSPSWTTETQYF
>TRBV28|.|.|TRBJ1-6
TGTGCCAGCAGGGCGACAGGCCGGGGGGGTAATTCACCCCTCCACTTT
CASRATGRGGNSPLHF
>TRBV27|TRBD1|.|TRBJ2-2
TGTGCCAGCAGTTTATTGCTCGGACAGGGGCAGCTGTTTTTT
CASSLLLGQGQLFF
>TRBV28|.|.|TRBJ1-5
TGTGCCAGCCGAAAACAGGGTCGAGGACAGCCCCAGCATTTT
CASRKQGRGQPQHF